These 30 T cell receptor beta chains originate from one sample sequenced in a study of shared clonotypes between healthy human individuals (dated by TCRdb to 2019 to 2021). Preparation of the library involved the immunoSEQ multiplex PCR assay. The table comes from immuneACCESS by way of TCRdb, which keeps in-frame sequences with V and J called. Part of the clones is missing from these tables; in studies checked, under half for an unresolved V gene and the rest for unknown reasons. Across this sample there are some 2,500,000 clones, with approximately 93% seen only once. The ten largest clones capture approximately 0.35% of the sample. Material: naive CD4+ T cells from PBMCs. Explained via the paper, the cell subset or site label denotes: CD45RA+ positively selected. The receptor source for this set is a man aged 18 to 29 in good health. Some clones in this sample may be carry-over from other donors' samples.

The chain recombines TRBV2 with TRBJ2-1, with D possibly being TRBD2 (5 bases). The CDR3 length is 12 residues. V was trimmed by 6 bases and J by 6 bases, leaving 9 bases between them. Looked up from germline, CDR1 is SNHLY and CDR2 is FYNNEI. The CDR3 DNA reads TGTGCCAGCAGCCTTACTAGCAATGAGCAGTTCTTC. As protein: CASSLTSNEQFF.

The rearrangement uses TRBV10-3 and TRBJ1-2, with a tentative D call TRBD1 (6 bases). Germline V gene sequence: CDR1 ENHRY, CDR2 SYGVKD. Trimming took 2 bases from V and 2 from J, leaving 9 bases between them. The CDR3 sequence is 14 residues long. CDR3 in DNA: TGTGCCATCAGTGAGATTGGGGGCAACTATGGCTACACCTTC. It specifies CAISEIGGNYGYTF.

This rearrangement joins TRBV6-5 to TRBJ2-4, with a tentative D call TRBD1 (6 bases). CDR3 length: 12 amino acids. Trimming left V 8 bases short and J 7 bases short, with 12 bases between. Germline CDR1 is MNHEY and CDR2 is SVGAGI. The CDR3 is CASWAGENIQYF. The DNA for the CDR3 is TGTGCCAGCTGGGCAGGGGAGAACATTCAGTACTTC.

The V gene is TRBV18, the J gene TRBJ2-3; D is undetermined. V lost 4 bases and J lost 3, with 8 bases in between. CDR3 length: 13 residues. CDR1 is KGHSH, CDR2 LQKENI, per germline. The CDR3 loop reads CASSRQNTDTQYF. The CDR3 region has the DNA TGTGCCAGCTCACGGCAAAATACAGATACGCAGTATTTT.

This chain uses TRBV4-1 with TRBJ2-5, with TRBD2 identical over 12 bases. The tail of the sequence fits TRBJ2-7 better, so the J call may be wrong. The CDR3 contains 15 residues. Germline assignment: CDR1 MGHRA and CDR2 YSYEKL. Here the CDR3 DNA reads TGCGCCAGCAGCCGACTAGCGGGAGCCAACTACGAGCAGTACTTC. Encoded protein: CASSRLAGANYEQYF.

The chain recombines TRBV6-1 with TRBJ1-2, with D possibly being TRBD1 (6 bases). From germline, CDR1 is MNHNS and CDR2 SASEGT. V shed 0 bases and J shed 7 bases, with 15 bases lying between them. The CDR3 consists of 15 residues. The CDR3 region has the DNA TGTGCCAGCAGTGAAGCGTCAGGGGCTGGTCTTGGCTACACCTTC. Amino acids: CASSEASGAGLGYTF.

This chain links TRBV10-3 with TRBJ1-1; D gene unclear. The CDR3 contains 12 residues. Trimming removed 3 bases at V and 4 bases at J, with 6 bases between. Germline V CDR1 and CDR2: ENHRY, SYGVKD. The CDR3: CAISEQITEAFF. In nucleotides, the CDR3 is TGTGCCATCAGTGAACAGATCACTGAAGCTTTCTTT.

The V call is TRBV6-5, the J call TRBJ1-1, with a possible D match to TRBD1 (5 bases). Trimming pared 6 bases from V and 11 bases from J, leaving 22 bases between. The CDR3 spans 14 residues. The germline gives CDR1 MNHEY, CDR2 SVGAGI. The CDR3 region has the DNA TGTGCCAGCAGCCGCCCCGGGACGGAGGAAGGGGCTTTCTTT. The encoded protein is CASSRPGTEEGAFF.

The J gene is TRBJ2-3, the V gene TRBV18, with D possibly TRBD2 on 6 matching bases. With 2 bases removed from V and 1 base from J, the gap between germline ends came to 16 bases. CDR3 length: 17 residues. Germline V gene sequence: CDR1 KGHSH, CDR2 LQKENI. The CDR3 region has the DNA TGTGCCAGCTCACCAAACGGCGGGGCGGGGCGCACAGATACGCAGTATTTT. This sequence encodes CASSPNGGAGRTDTQYF.

The chain combines TRBV19 with TRBJ2-1; 8 nucleotides line up with TRBD1. J was trimmed by 1 base and V by 3 bases; bases with no gene match: 8. This CDR3 has 17 residues. Looked up from germline, CDR1 is LNHDA and CDR2 is SQIVND (reference sequence). CDR3 coding DNA: TGTGCCAGTAGTATTGGACACAGGGGGGCATCCTACAATGAGCAGTTCTTC. As protein: CASSIGHRGASYNEQFF.

The rearrangement uses TRBV30 and TRBJ2-5, with 9 bases lining up with TRBD1. This CDR3 comprises 13 residues. Per germline, CDR1 GTSNPN and CDR2 SVGIG (reference sequence). V was clipped by 4 bases and J by 6 bases; unmatched bases: 6. CDR3 sequence reads: CAWTGTGIQTQYF. Written as DNA, the CDR3 is TGTGCCTGGACCGGGACAGGGATACAGACCCAGTACTTC.

The chain uses TRBV2 and TRBJ1-1, with 12 bases identical to TRBD1. After removal of 6 bases from V and 10 bases from J, the junction contained 9 bases not matched to a gene. Germline CDR1 SNHLY, CDR2 FYNNEI. This CDR3 comprises 14 residues. CDR3 DNA: TGTGCCAGCAGCCGGGACAGGGGGCCCCAGGTAGCTTTCTTT. The encoded protein is CASSRDRGPQVAFF.

This clone was detected only once. The sample contains more than one DNA sequence encoding this CDR3. The chain has TRBV30 and TRBJ2-1; possibly TRBD2 for D (5 bases). Germline loops: CDR1 GTSNPN, CDR2 SVGIG (reference sequence). Trimming pared 2 bases from V and 2 bases from J, leaving 7 bases between. CDR3 length equals 13 residues. The CDR3 DNA reads as TGTGCCTGGAGTCGGGGTGCCTACAATGAGCAGTTCTTC. Its translation is CAWSRGAYNEQFF.

In DNA, the CDR3 is TGTGCCAGCAGTTCCTTCGGACAGGGGTGGTACGAGCAGTACTTC. This codes for CASSSFGQGWYEQYF. The rearrangement links TRBV6-6 to TRBJ2-7; 9 bases agree with TRBD1. This CDR3 has 15 residues. The V and J ends lost 4 bases and 4 bases, in that order; junction bases with no gene match: 8. The germline V gene has CDR1 MNHNY and CDR2 SVGAGI (reference sequence).

This clone showed up just once. At the DNA level, this CDR3 is encoded by other sequences in the same sample as well. The chain combines TRBV9 with TRBJ2-7, with a tentative D call TRBD2 (5 bases). The CDR3 is 14 amino acids. Between the trimmed V and J ends, which lost 0 bases and 1 base, there was a span of 8 bases. Germline CDR1 reads SGDLS; CDR2 reads YYNGEE. CDR3 nucleotide sequence: TGTGCCAGCAGCGTAGTTGGGGAGTCCTACGAGCAGTACTTC. It codes for CASSVVGESYEQYF. The complete variable domain, with remaining parts taken from reference TRBV9 and TRBJ2-7, reads DSGVTQTPKHLITATGQRVTLRCSPRSGDLSVYWYQQSLDQGLQFLIQYYNGEERAKGNILERFSAQQFPDLHSELNLSSLELGDSALYFCASSVVGESYEQYFGPGTRLTVT.

J is TRBJ2-5 and V is TRBV5-4; D might be TRBD2 (5 bases). The germline V gene has CDR1 SGHNT and CDR2 YYREEE (reference sequence). The CDR3 loop spans 14 amino acids. V lost 1 base, J lost 5 bases, and 12 bases lay in between. CDR3 region: CASSLSGIRETQYF. CDR3 DNA: TGTGCCAGCAGCTTGTCCGGGATCAGGGAGACCCAGTACTTC.

The rearrangement links TRBV6-5 to TRBJ1-1, with 10 positions matching TRBD1. Losses at the gene ends were 4 bases for V and 2 bases for J; bases not matched to a gene: 7. The CDR3 has 16 amino acids. Germline V gives CDR1 MNHEY, CDR2 SVGAGI. Written as DNA, the CDR3 is TGTGCCAGCAGTTTCCCAGGACAGGGGGGTAACACTGAAGCTTTCTTT. This translates into CASSFPGQGGNTEAFF.

The genes are TRBV14 and TRBJ1-2, with D hard to call. The CDR3 consists of 14 residues. V lost 1 base to trimming and J lost 4 bases, with 10 bases between them. Looked up from germline, CDR1 is SGHDN and CDR2 is FVKESK. CDR3 bases: TGTGCCAGCAGCCAAGTAGGGAATTCCTATGGCTACACCTTC. It encodes CASSQVGNSYGYTF.

J is TRBJ2-2 and V is TRBV30; D is uncertain. Looked up from germline, CDR1 is GTSNPN and CDR2 is SVGIG (reference sequence). The CDR3 totals 14 residues. Trimming took 5 bases from V and 6 from J, leaving 16 bases between them. Written as DNA, the CDR3 is TGTGCCTGGGCACAGTTGGTCCGGGCCGGGGAGCTGTTTTTT. The encoded protein is CAWAQLVRAGELFF.

This clone occurred once. The chain links TRBV28 to TRBJ2-7, with 10 bases matching TRBD1. This CDR3 has 15 residues. V was clipped by 2 bases and J by 2 bases; unmatched bases: 3. The germline gives CDR1 MDHEN, CDR2 SYDVKM. The CDR3 DNA reads TGTGCCAGCAGTTTAGCGGGACAGGGGACCTACGAGCAGTACTTC. It is translated as CASSLAGQGTYEQYF.

The chain links TRBV2 to TRBJ2-7, with 8 bases that match TRBD2. The CDR3 length is 12 residues. The V gene end was trimmed by 10 bases and the J gene end by 4 bases; junction bases not matched to a gene: 6. From germline, CDR1 is SNHLY and CDR2 FYNNEI. The CDR3 DNA sequence: TGTGCCACTTCCGGGGGGGCATACGAGCAGTACTTC. Protein sequence: CATSGGAYEQYF.

The chain has TRBV6-6 and TRBJ2-7; 7 positions agree with TRBD2. The junction had 5 bases not matched to a gene; V was cut back by 3 bases and J by 3 bases. In germline, CDR1 is MNHNY, CDR2 SVGAGI (reference sequence). This CDR3 region has 14 residues. The chain's CDR3 is CASSYVGGSYEQYF. In DNA, the CDR3 is TGTGCCAGCAGTTATGTGGGCGGGAGCTACGAGCAGTACTTC.

This chain links TRBV30 with TRBJ1-1; no firm D call. The CDR3 sequence is 13 residues long. Germline-derived CDR1 and CDR2 are GTSNPN and SVGIG (reference sequence). V gave up 5 bases and J gave up 0 bases, with 10 bases separating them. CDR3 amino acids: CAWGPQMNTEAFF. CDR3 nucleotides: TGTGCCTGGGGGCCGCAAATGAACACTGAAGCTTTCTTT.

The chain has TRBV25-1 and TRBJ2-7; TRBD2 is a possible D gene (5 bases). There are 15 residues in the CDR3. Germline V CDR1 and CDR2: MGHDK, SYGVNS. V was pared by 2 bases and J by 2 bases, with 13 bases between. The CDR3, as DNA: TGTGCCAGCAGTGAACTGAGGGAGAACCCCTACGAGCAGTACTTC. It codes for CASSELRENPYEQYF.

This rearrangement joins TRBV27 to TRBJ2-5; the match to TRBD1 covers 10 bases. Trimming removed 7 bases from V and 5 bases from J; junction bases left unmatched: 16. This CDR3 has 17 amino acids. Looked up from germline, CDR1 is MNHEY and CDR2 is SMNVEV (reference sequence). In DNA, the CDR3 is TGTGCCAGCAAACCCCTTCCCCGGACAGGGGGTTTCGAGACCCAGTACTTC. Protein: CASKPLPRTGGFETQYF.

The chain is built from TRBV27 and TRBJ2-7; tentatively, D is TRBD1 (5 bases). Trimming shortened V by 8 bases and J by 0 bases, and 14 bases separated the two germline ends. The CDR3 extends over 14 amino acids. Germline assignment: CDR1 MNHEY and CDR2 SMNVEV (reference sequence). CDR3 sequence (DNA): TGTGCCAGCTTGAAACAGGTGGACTCCTACGAGCAGTACTTC. This sequence encodes CASLKQVDSYEQYF.

On this clone itself: Other DNA sequences in the same sample also yield this CDR3. The V gene is TRBV7-2, the J gene TRBJ2-1; 11 bases align to TRBD2. Germline V lookup: CDR1 SGHTA, CDR2 FQGNSA. The CDR3 is 14 residues long. The V and J ends lost 5 bases and 9 bases, in that order; junction bases with no gene match: 6. The CDR3 is CASSVGTSGSEQFF. The DNA for the CDR3 is TGTGCCAGCAGCGTCGGGACTAGCGGTAGTGAGCAGTTCTTC.

The gene calls are TRBV27 and TRBJ2-7; D gene unclear. Germline loops: CDR1 MNHEY, CDR2 SMNVEV (reference sequence). V was pared by 5 bases and J by 5 bases, with 13 bases between. The CDR3 is made up of 13 amino acids. The CDR3 sequence: CASSNSERDEQYF. In DNA, the CDR3 is TGTGCCAGCAGTAACAGCGAAAGGGACGAGCAGTACTTC.

V usage is TRBV9 and J usage is TRBJ2-3; D is possibly TRBD1 (5 bases). This CDR3 is 15 amino acids long. V was cut by 0 bases and J by 2 bases, with 10 bases left in between. Germline V gene data show CDR1 as SGDLS and CDR2 as YYNGEE. The CDR3 spells CASSVGTTLTDTQYF. DNA for the CDR3: TGTGCCAGCAGCGTAGGGACAACCCTCACAGATACGCAGTATTTT.

The V call is TRBV5-4, the J call TRBJ2-5; TRBD2 matches 7 bases. V was pared by 1 base and J by 4 bases, with 4 bases of the junction left unmatched. The length of the CDR3 is 14 residues. The V gene's germline CDR1 is SGHNT and CDR2 YYREEE (reference sequence). The CDR3 reads CASSLSGRGETQYF. The CDR3 DNA follows: TGTGCCAGCAGCTTGTCTGGGAGGGGAGAGACCCAGTACTTC.